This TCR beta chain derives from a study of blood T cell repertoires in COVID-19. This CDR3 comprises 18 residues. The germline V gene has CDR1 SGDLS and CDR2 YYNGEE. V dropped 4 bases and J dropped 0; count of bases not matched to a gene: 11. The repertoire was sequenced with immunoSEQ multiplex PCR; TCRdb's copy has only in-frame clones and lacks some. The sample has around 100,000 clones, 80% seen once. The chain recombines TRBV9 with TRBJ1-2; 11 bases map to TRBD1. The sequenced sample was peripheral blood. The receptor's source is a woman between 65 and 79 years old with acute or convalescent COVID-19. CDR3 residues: CASSSGQGATFSNYGYTF. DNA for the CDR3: TGTGCCAGCAGCTCTGGACAGGGGGCTACATTTTCTAACTATGGCTACACCTTC.